This T cell receptor beta chain is from a study of T cell responses to AZD1222 COVID-19 vaccine (dated by TCRdb to the early 2020s). Study-wide context: TCR sequencing covered more than 230 trial participants: 207 given two doses of AZD1222 and about 26 given two doses of MenACWY control vaccine. Trial participants were enrolled into age subgroups of 18-55, 56-69 and 70-plus years, which contained about 150, 28 and 57 TCR-sequenced participants, respectively. Study-level results and caveats: Because no day 14 peak-response samples were available, the repertoires could be characterized only after the peak T cell response. Reportedly, close to half of the unique spike-specific TCRs recognized epitopes lying outside the regions that are mutated in the B.1.351 and B.1.1.7 variants. Participants were mostly white British, with more females than males. The authors suggested clonal diversity may have been underestimated. Spike-specific TCR breadth and depth rose significantly after two AZD1222 doses compared with day 0 and with MenACWY recipients. Conclusions about previously exposed vaccinees are limited because only six or seven AZD1222 recipients were SARS-CoV-2 seropositive at baseline. In the small 56-69-year group, the increase in depth fell short of significance, most likely because of low power. Vaccine-associated CD4 TCRs spanned the whole spike protein, with dominant responses in regions 160-218 and 743-854.

The sample's time point label is to be understood as: about 28 days (+/-7) after the second vaccine dose. AZD1222 recipients with second doses at about 4 weeks or about 12 weeks were pooled, because spike-specific TCR depth and breadth did not differ between schedules. The vaccinee samples were drawn from two UK trials, COV001 and COV002, one of which was a single-blind randomized controlled phase 2/3 trial testing AZD1222 (ChAdOx1 nCoV-19) in healthy adults. For TCRbeta chain sequencing, PBMC samples were collected from trial participants at day 0 and at day 28 after the second dose. This clone was seen just once. What antigen it recognizes has not been identified. Base-call qualities are not available, and no considerably larger clone is one nucleotide away. The CDR3 contains 16 residues, cysteine and phenylalanine counted. Only the CDR3 DNA is retained, 48 bases long and in frame from the first base. The germline V end is reduced by 8 bases and the J end by 8 bases; junction bases left unmatched: 18. CDR1 and CDR2 were assigned from the germline V gene as MGHRA and YSYEKL.

The CDR3 regions of human TCRbeta chains were analyzed by immunosequencing. The authors' analysis ran thus. Repertoire TCRs were checked for matches against a reference library of SARS-CoV-2-specific TCRs that had been generated using the MIRA antigen-specificity platform. Breadth was defined as the fraction of unique TCRs that were SARS-CoV-2-associated, and depth was defined as the fraction of total T cells that were SARS-CoV-2-associated. Using the MIRA data, each spike-specific TCR was mapped to the spike region that the TCR reacts to and placed in a CD4 or CD8 class. Log10-transformed breadth and depth values were compared by one-way ANOVA with Sidak's multiple comparisons tests. This is the immuneACCESS table as TCRdb keeps it, with only in-frame sequences that have V and J called. A part of the clones is gone; compared with another copy, unresolved V genes explain less than half, and the rest is unexplained. V and J calls and clone size come straight from that table; D and trimming were deduced from the DNA. This sample holds about 140,000 clones; 90% to 95% were observed only once. Jointly, the top ten make up 6.5% to 8% of the sample.

The sequence was obtained from an adult who received the AZD1222 COVID-19 vaccine. This specimen was peripheral blood, taken 28 days after the second AZD1222 dose. In this chain, TRBV4-1 is recombined with TRBJ1-2, and 9 junctional nucleotides match TRBD1. The bases read TGCGCCAGCCACACCCGCCCCGGGACAGGGATAGGAGGCTACACCTTC. Its coded protein is CASHTRPGTGIGGYTF.